This T cell receptor beta chain was identified during a study of T cell responses to AZD1222 COVID-19 vaccine. About this clone itself: Its antigen is unidentified.

Study-wide findings and caveats: The repertoires were collected only after the peak T cell response.

Profiled with immunoSEQ multiplex PCR; TCRdb holds only in-frame clones, not every one. The sample yields some 120,000 clones, over 75% seen once. This TCR came from an adult who received the MenACWY meningococcal vaccine as a control. This sample comprised peripheral blood, obtained 28 days after the second dose of the MenACWY control vaccine.

In nucleotides, the CDR3 is TGTGCCAGCAGCCGCGGGCCAGACAGGGGGCATACTGGAAACACCATATATTTT. Translated: CASSRGPDRGHTGNTIYF. This chain joins TRBV3-1 (or the pseudogene TRBV3-2) and TRBJ1-3; 10 nucleotides agree with TRBD1. V lost 4 bases and J lost 2; bases outside the gene matches: 11. This CDR3 region has 18 residues. Germline loops: CDR1 LGHDT, CDR2 YNNKEL (reference sequence).